These 29 T cell receptor beta chains share one sample of origin, sequenced in a study of beta chain features in type 1 diabetes. Expressed TCRB transcripts got sequenced, as all isolated RNA was reverse transcribed. This table comes from immunoSEQ multiplex PCR, and its TCRdb copy is limited to in-frame clones, with some not included. The sample has 200,000 to 250,000 clones, around 26% seen once. The specimen was central memory CD4+ T cells from blood. Every receptor here comes from a man between 25 and 39 years old in good health.

The chain combines TRBV4-2 with TRBJ1-6, with a tentative D call TRBD1 (6 bases). Looked up from germline, CDR1 is LGHNA and CDR2 is YNFKEQ. CDR3 length equals 16 residues. Trimming removed 0 bases at V and 7 bases at J, with 13 bases between. CDR3 sequence: CASSQDLARGNSPLHF. The CDR3, as DNA: TGTGCCAGCAGCCAAGATTTGGCCAGGGGCAATTCACCCCTCCACTTT.

This clone was detected many times. This rearrangement joins TRBV11-2 to TRBJ2-3, with D unresolved. CDR3 length: 12 amino acids. The V end lost 3 bases, the J end lost 4 bases, and 5 bases lay between the germline ends. Per germline, CDR1 SGHAT and CDR2 FQNNGV. Written as DNA, the CDR3 is TGTGCCAGCAGCTTTGGTCCAGATACGCAGTATTTT. It codes for CASSFGPDTQYF.

This clone has at least ten counts. V is TRBV6-5 and J is TRBJ2-7, with 7 bases that match TRBD2. CDR3 length: 15 residues. V shed 7 bases and J 0 bases; nucleotides not matched to a gene: 9. CDR1 is MNHEY and CDR2 is SVGAGI in the germline V gene. CDR3 amino acids: CASTDMASGSYEQYF. CDR3 bases: TGTGCCAGCACAGATATGGCTAGCGGCTCCTACGAGCAGTACTTC.

The chain links TRBV7-9 to TRBJ1-1, with a tentative D call TRBD1 (6 bases). CDR1 SEHNR and CDR2 FQNEAQ come from the germline V gene (reference sequence). The CDR3 has 14 amino acids. V was trimmed by 1 base and J by 0 bases, leaving 6 bases between them. The CDR3 sequence: CASSLDRVNTEAFF. The CDR3 nucleotides read TGTGCCAGCAGCTTAGACAGGGTGAACACTGAAGCTTTCTTT.

This chain links TRBV6-6 with TRBJ1-4, with 7 positions matching TRBD1. V gave up 6 bases and J gave up 2 bases; unmatched junction bases: 9. Per the germline V gene, CDR1 is MNHNY and CDR2 is SVGAGI (reference sequence). CDR3 length: 16 amino acids. The CDR3 DNA follows: TGTGCCAGCAGCCTTATTACAGGGGTCACTAATGAAAAACTGTTTTTT. This translates into CASSLITGVTNEKLFF.

J is TRBJ2-5 and V is TRBV5-4; 9 nucleotides agree with TRBD2. Germline V lookup: CDR1 SGHNT, CDR2 YYREEE (reference sequence). Losses at the gene ends were 4 bases for V and 5 bases for J; bases not matched to a gene: 12. This CDR3 spans 16 amino acids. The CDR3 DNA reads TGTGCCAGCAGCCCACGGGTAGCGGGGGCGTCGGAGACCCAGTACTTC. Translated: CASSPRVAGASETQYF.

V and J are TRBV5-4 and TRBJ1-1, with TRBD1 identical over 7 bases. With V trimmed by 0 bases and J by 7 bases, 9 bases remained unmatched. This CDR3 region has 15 residues. Germline CDR1 SGHNT, CDR2 YYREEE (reference sequence). The DNA for the CDR3 is TGTGCCAGCAGCTTGGGGCCCAGGGGGAATGTTGAAGCTTTCTTT. The encoded protein is CASSLGPRGNVEAFF.

This clone has just a few counts. The rearrangement links TRBV5-6 to TRBJ1-6; D is unresolved. Per germline, CDR1 SGHDT and CDR2 YYEEEE. Trimming cost V 1 base and J 0 bases, with 5 bases left between them. The CDR3 totals 15 residues. The CDR3 here is CASSLKSSYNSPLHF. The CDR3 DNA reads TGTGCCAGCAGCTTGAAGAGCTCCTATAATTCACCCCTCCACTTT.

This clone was seen a few times. The chain couples TRBV18 to TRBJ2-7; D assignment may be TRBD1 or TRBD2 (5 bases each). The V end was cut by 3 bases, the J end by 1 base, with 16 bases between. Germline values: CDR1 KGHSH, CDR2 LQKENI. This CDR3 contains 16 residues. The DNA for the CDR3 is TGTGCCAGCTCACCCCGTCGGGGAGACAGTTCCTACGAGCAGTACTTC. Translating gives CASSPRRGDSSYEQYF.

In its sample, this clone was seen a few times. The J gene is TRBJ2-5, the V gene TRBV7-2, with TRBD2 matching 7 bases. The tail of the sequence fits TRBJ2-7 better, so the J call may be wrong. CDR3 length: 14 amino acids. The germline V gene has CDR1 SGHTA and CDR2 FQGNSA. The CDR3 here is CASSPLRGGHEQYF. CDR3 nucleotide sequence: TGTGCCAGCAGCCCCCTTAGGGGAGGGCACGAGCAGTACTTC.

The table lists this clone with a few counts. This chain connects TRBV14 to TRBJ2-1; D is undetermined. V lost 0 bases to trimming and J lost 0 bases, with 3 bases between them. This CDR3 is built from 14 residues. The germline V gene encodes CDR1 SGHDN and CDR2 FVKESK. The CDR3 spells CASSQESSYNEQFF. The CDR3, as DNA: TGTGCCAGCAGCCAAGAAAGCTCCTACAATGAGCAGTTCTTC.

This clone was seen more than once but under ten times. The sample holds other DNA sequences that translate to the same CDR3. The rearrangement uses TRBV11-2 and TRBJ2-1, with D possibly being TRBD2 (6 bases). The germline CDR1 and CDR2 sequences are SGHAT and FQNNGV. The CDR3 is 15 amino acids. Trimming left V 1 base short and J 3 bases short, with 10 bases between. This chain's CDR3 is CASSLGRESYNEQFF. The CDR3 DNA reads TGTGCCAGCAGCTTAGGACGGGAGAGCTACAATGAGCAGTTCTTC.

This clone was seen ten or more times. The rearrangement uses TRBV11-2 and TRBJ2-3; D is possibly TRBD1 or TRBD2 (5 bases each). The CDR3 length is 14 residues. CDR1 is SGHAT and CDR2 is FQNNGV in the germline V gene. V dropped 7 bases and J dropped 2 bases, with 13 bases sitting between them. The DNA for the CDR3 is TGTGCCAGCACCCGGGACGGTGACACAGATACGCAGTATTTT. Protein: CASTRDGDTDTQYF.

This clone has a handful of counts. The chain employs TRBV2 and TRBJ1-2; D not resolved. The germline CDR1 and CDR2 sequences are SNHLY and FYNNEI. V was pared by 6 bases and J by 0 bases, with 11 bases between. This CDR3 contains 14 residues. The CDR3 loop reads CASRTPNANYGYTF. The CDR3 bases are TGTGCCAGCAGGACGCCGAACGCTAACTATGGCTACACCTTC. The variable domain in full, completed from reference TRBV2 and TRBJ1-2, reads EPEVTQTPSHQVTQMGQEVILRCVPISNHLYFYWYRQILGQKVEFLVSFYNNEISEKSEIFDDQFSVERPDGSNFTLKIRSTKLEDSAMYFCASRTPNANYGYTFGSGTRLTVV.

The CDR3 loop reads CASSQEQSTDTQYF. The CDR3 DNA reads TGCGCCAGCAGCCAAGAACAGAGCACAGATACGCAGTATTTT. The V gene is TRBV4-3, the J gene TRBJ2-3; D unresolved. This CDR3 spans 14 amino acids. The germline V gene has CDR1 LGHNA and CDR2 YSLEER. Trimming removed 0 bases at V and 0 bases at J, with 4 bases between.

Comments on this clone: In the same sample, other DNA sequences code for this CDR3. This chain links TRBV5-6 with TRBJ2-7, with a weak D call TRBD2 (6 bases). CDR1 SGHDT and CDR2 YYEEEE come from the germline V gene. V was clipped by 4 bases and J by 3 bases, with 8 bases between them. This CDR3 spans 12 amino acids. The CDR3 bases are TGTGCCAGCAGCCGGGGGAACTACGAGCAGTACTTC. This encodes CASSRGNYEQYF.

V gene TRBV13 combines with J gene TRBJ1-2; 7 bases match TRBD1. The J segment lost 4 bases and the V segment lost 0 bases, leaving 5 bases of the junction unmatched. This CDR3 has 15 amino acids. CDR1 and CDR2 from the germline V gene are PRHDT and FYEKMQ (reference sequence). The CDR3 is CASSLGQGSSYGYTF. Written as DNA, the CDR3 is TGTGCCAGCAGCTTAGGACAGGGGTCGTCCTATGGCTACACCTTC.

The V call is TRBV15, the J call TRBJ2-4, with TRBD1 identical over 10 bases. Germline V CDR1 and CDR2: LNHNV, YYDKDF (reference sequence). Trimming took 4 bases from V and 2 from J; bases not matched to a gene: 2. The CDR3 length is 15 residues. CDR3 DNA: TGTGCCACCAGCACGGACAGGGGGTCCAAAAACATTCAGTACTTC. Translated, it gives CATSTDRGSKNIQYF.

CDR3 loop: CATRDRRRPQHF. CDR3 nucleotide sequence: TGTGCCACACGGGACAGGCGACGGCCCCAGCATTTT. This chain links TRBV6-1 with TRBJ1-5; 8 nucleotides line up with TRBD1. This CDR3 is built from 12 residues. Germline V CDR1 and CDR2: MNHNS, SASEGT. The J segment lost 9 bases and the V segment lost 10 bases, leaving 8 bases of the junction unmatched.

This clone occurred a few times. This chain links TRBV7-9 with TRBJ2-5; no clear D. The CDR3 has 12 amino acids. V lost 5 bases to trimming and J lost 5 bases, with 9 bases between them. Per germline, CDR1 SEHNR and CDR2 FQNEAQ (reference sequence). Here the CDR3 reads CASSHTAETQYF. CDR3 sequence (DNA): TGTGCCAGCAGCCACACCGCCGAGACCCAGTACTTC. The full variable domain, rest sourced from reference TRBV7-9 and TRBJ2-5, is DTGVSQNPRHKITKRGQNVTFRCDPISEHNRLYWYRQTLGQGPEFLTYFQNEAQLEKSRLLSDRFSAERPKGSFSTLEIQRTEQGDSAMYLCASSHTAETQYFGPGTRLLVL.

CDR3 amino acids: CASSMTSGSYEQYF. CDR3 sequence (DNA): TGTGCCAGCAGTATGACTAGCGGGAGCTACGAGCAGTACTTC. The genes are TRBV28 and TRBJ2-7; 12 nucleotides align to TRBD2. The CDR3 contains 14 residues. The germline CDR1 and CDR2 sequences are MDHEN and SYDVKM. Trimming removed 5 bases from V and 3 bases from J; junction bases left unmatched: 2.

V gene TRBV4-3 combines with J gene TRBJ2-1; D perhaps matches TRBD1 (5 bases). V lost 0 bases to trimming and J lost 6 bases, with 12 bases between them. Germline assignment: CDR1 LGHNA and CDR2 YSLEER. The CDR3 consists of 15 residues. Here the CDR3 DNA reads TGCGCCAGCAGCCAAGAACTGGGGCCCCGCAATGAGCAGTTCTTC. As protein: CASSQELGPRNEQFF.

A remark on this clone: The sample has other DNA sequences that encode this CDR3 too. The V call is TRBV7-2, the J call TRBJ2-2; the match to TRBD1 covers 7 bases. J was trimmed by 5 bases and V by 4 bases; bases with no gene match: 1. The V gene's germline CDR1 is SGHTA and CDR2 FQGNSA. This CDR3 spans 13 amino acids. The CDR3 bases are TGTGCCAGCAGCTCACAGGGGACCGGGGAGCTGTTTTTT. Translated: CASSSQGTGELFF.

The V gene is TRBV5-6, the J gene TRBJ2-7, with TRBD1 identical over 9 bases. The CDR3 covers 16 residues. J was trimmed by 1 base and V by 4 bases; bases with no gene match: 9. The germline V gene encodes CDR1 SGHDT and CDR2 YYEEEE. This CDR3 reads CASSAGTGIMSYEQYF. As DNA, the CDR3 is TGTGCCAGCAGCGCCGGGACAGGGATAATGTCCTACGAGCAGTACTTC.

This clone was seen a handful of times. This rearrangement joins TRBV29-1 to TRBJ2-1, with 11 bases fitting TRBD2. This CDR3 contains 14 residues. After removal of 7 bases from V and 5 bases from J, the junction contained 7 bases not matched to a gene. Germline assignment: CDR1 SQVTM and CDR2 ANQGSEA. This chain's CDR3 is CSGRGTSGDNEQFF. The CDR3 DNA follows: TGCAGCGGCCGAGGGACTAGCGGCGACAATGAGCAGTTCTTC.

Many counts were recorded for this clone. CDR3 coding DNA: TGTGCCATCTCCCAGCGGGGCGCCCAAGAGACCCAGTACTTC. Translated, it gives CAISQRGAQETQYF. This chain connects TRBV10-3 to TRBJ2-5, with 7 bases that match TRBD2. V gave up 8 bases and J gave up 1 base; unmatched junction bases: 7. Germline V CDR1 and CDR2: ENHRY, SYGVKD. This CDR3 is 14 amino acids long.

This clone was picked up a small number of times. The chain carries TRBV10-3 and TRBJ2-1, with 10 bases that match TRBD2. Germline loops: CDR1 ENHRY, CDR2 SYGVKD. The CDR3 contains 17 residues. Unmatched junction bases numbered 7, after V lost 2 bases and J lost 3 bases. The DNA of the CDR3 is TGTGCCATCAGTGAGAGTTTACTAGCGGGGTTCTACAATGAGCAGTTCTTC. Translation gives CAISESLLAGFYNEQFF.

This clone was counted only a few times. The rearrangement uses TRBV20-1 and TRBJ2-5; D unclear. The germline V gene encodes CDR1 DFQATT and CDR2 SNEGSKA (reference sequence). The CDR3 covers 11 residues. Trimming removed 3 bases at V and 0 bases at J, with 2 bases between. CDR3 nucleotide sequence: TGCAGTGCTAGTGACCAAGAGACCCAGTACTTC. It is translated as CSASDQETQYF.

Concerning this clone: This sample includes further DNA sequences coding for the same CDR3. This sequence joins TRBV28 and TRBJ2-7; D ambiguous. CDR1 MDHEN and CDR2 SYDVKM come from the germline V gene. This CDR3 region has 12 residues. V shed 2 bases and J shed 4 bases, with 6 bases lying between them. CDR3 amino acids: CASSLGAYEQYF. DNA for the CDR3: TGTGCCAGCAGTTTAGGAGCATACGAGCAGTACTTC.